The 21 T cell receptor beta chains given below trace back to one sample, sequenced in a study of quantifying T cell responses using KT2 cells. Study background: cDNA was made from DNase-treated RNA using alpha and beta constant primers.

Each cDNA got a UMI-containing oligo ligated at its 3' end. First-round PCR used approximately 4 cycles and beta primers RC1.1 and RC1.2 covering TRBC1 and TRBC2. TCRdb called the UMI-ligation and nested PCR reads again in MiXCR, with one record for every CDR3 protein. This sample has over 40,000 distinct CDR3 sequences, with 11% found just once. What was sequenced was PBMCs spiked with cells of the T cell clone KT2. The receptors shown here come from a human donor.

This clonotype was found a few times. The V call is TRBV7-9, the J call TRBJ1-2; tentatively, D is TRBD1 (6 bases). This CDR3 comprises 13 residues. The V and J ends lost 5 bases and 6 bases respectively, with 13 bases between them. Germline V gene lookup returns CDR1 SEHNR and CDR2 FQNEAQ (reference sequence). DNA of the CDR3: TGTGCCAGCAGCCAACAGGGATATAATGGCTACACCTTC. Translation: CASSQQGYNGYTF.

This clonotype was observed a few times. The CDR3, as DNA: TGTGCCACCCCGAGATTGGGAGTTGTAGCTTTCTTT. The encoded protein is CATPRLGVVAFF. The V gene is TRBV2, the J gene TRBJ1-1; D not certain. The V and J ends lost 10 bases and 10 bases respectively, with 19 bases between them. Germline assignment: CDR1 SNHLY and CDR2 FYNNEI. CDR3 length: 12 residues.

The table lists this clonotype with a few counts. V and J are TRBV2 and TRBJ2-3; D may be TRBD1 (6 bases). This CDR3 has 13 residues. The germline V gene encodes CDR1 SNHLY and CDR2 FYNNEI. The V and J ends lost 7 bases and 5 bases respectively, with 13 bases between them. The CDR3 region has the DNA TGTGCCAGCAAGACAGGTGATGGAGATACGCAGTATTTT. Amino acids: CASKTGDGDTQYF. Combining the CDR3 with reference TRBV2 and TRBJ2-3 gives the whole variable domain EPEVTQTPSHQVTQMGQEVILRCVPISNHLYFYWYRQILGQKVEFLVSFYNNEISEKSEIFDDQFSVERPDGSNFTLKIRSTKLEDSAMYFCASKTGDGDTQYFGPGTRLTVL.

This clonotype was found a few times. The V gene is TRBV12-3 or TRBV12-4, the J gene TRBJ2-2; 8 bases are shared with TRBD1. This CDR3 is 16 amino acids long. V gave up 6 bases and J gave up 6 bases; unmatched junction bases: 12. The CDR3 region is CASRSTGAMGSGELFF. The CDR3, as DNA: TGTGCCAGCAGATCGACAGGGGCCATGGGATCCGGGGAGCTGTTTTTT.

The chain has TRBV28 and TRBJ1-5; TRBD1 might be the D (5 bases). Trimming took 8 bases from V and 0 from J, leaving 11 bases between them. The CDR3 loop spans 14 amino acids. The V gene's germline CDR1 is MDHEN and CDR2 SYDVKM. The CDR3 DNA reads as TGTGCCAGCCAGGGAACAACTAGCAATCAGCCCCAGCATTTT. This gives the protein CASQGTTSNQPQHF. Variable domain in full (rest from reference TRBV28 and TRBJ1-5): DVKVTQSSRYLVKRTGEKVFLECVQDMDHENMFWYRQDPGLGLRLIYFSYDVKMKEKGDIPEGYSVSREKKERFSLILESASTNQTSMYLCASQGTTSNQPQHFGDGTRLSIL.

The chain joins TRBV4-3 to TRBJ2-7; D unclear. V was shortened by 0 bases and J by 6 bases, with 9 bases between the two germline ends. CDR3 size: 13 residues. Germline CDR1 and CDR2: LGHNA and YSLEER. The CDR3 DNA reads as TGCGCCAGCAGCCAAGATAACGGACGCGAGCAGTACTTC. This encodes CASSQDNGREQYF.

The chain employs TRBV5-4 and TRBJ2-6; no firm D call. V gave up 3 bases and J gave up 0 bases, with 7 bases separating them. This CDR3 has 15 residues. Germline V gives CDR1 SGHNT, CDR2 YYREEE (reference sequence). The CDR3 loop is CASSSQNSGANVLTF. Written as DNA, the CDR3 is TGTGCCAGCAGCTCCCAGAACTCTGGGGCCAACGTCCTGACTTTC.

This clonotype was observed a few times. This chain connects TRBV10-1 to TRBJ2-2; a possible D gene is TRBD2 (7 bases). The CDR3 is made up of 15 amino acids. Per the germline V gene, CDR1 is WNHNN and CDR2 is SYGVQD (reference sequence). Between the trimmed V and J ends, which lost 0 bases and 6 bases, there was a span of 11 bases. CDR3 in amino acids: CASSESGGGPGELFF. The CDR3 DNA reads TGCGCCAGCAGTGAGTCGGGAGGGGGTCCCGGGGAGCTGTTTTTT.

This clonotype was recorded many times. The chain joins TRBV6-2 or TRBV6-3 to TRBJ1-5; 7 bases are a match to TRBD1. The CDR3 has 17 amino acids. From germline, CDR1 is MNHEY and CDR2 SVGEGT. The junction had 12 bases not matched to a gene; V was cut back by 5 bases and J by 2 bases. The CDR3 DNA sequence: TGTGCCAGCAGTGCGCACTCAATCCAGGGGGGCAATCAGCCCCAGCATTTT. It yields the protein CASSAHSIQGGNQPQHF.

The V gene is TRBV4-2, the J gene TRBJ2-2; 10 bases fit TRBD2. This CDR3 has 19 residues. J lost 7 bases, V lost 1 base, and 15 bases had no gene match. CDR1 is LGHNA, CDR2 YNFKEQ, per germline. The CDR3 DNA sequence: TGTGCCAGCAGCCAAGTTACTAGCGGGAACGGGGCCGGACTCGGGGAGCTGTTTTTT. The encoded protein is CASSQVTSGNGAGLGELFF.

This clonotype was seen a handful of times. The chain carries TRBV6-2 or TRBV6-3 and TRBJ2-7; TRBD1 matches at 10 bases. Germline-derived CDR1 and CDR2 are MNHEY and SVGEGT. V trimming: 3 bases; J trimming: 7 bases; junction bases outside the gene matches: 6. This CDR3 is built from 14 residues. CDR3 nucleotide sequence: TGTGCCAGCAGTTATCCGGGACAGGGGAGGGAGCAGTACTTC. This sequence encodes CASSYPGQGREQYF.

This clonotype showed up just a few times. Here the CDR3 reads CASSLEGPGYGYTF. The CDR3 DNA follows: TGTGCCAGCAGCTTGGAAGGGCCAGGATATGGCTACACCTTC. The genes are TRBV7-9 and TRBJ1-2; D is uncertain. Trimming took off 3 bases at V and 5 bases at J, with 13 bases between the two ends. The CDR3 is made up of 14 amino acids. CDR1 SEHNR and CDR2 FQNEAQ come from the germline V gene (reference sequence).

This clonotype was seen a handful of times. Written as DNA, the CDR3 is TGTGCCAGCAGTTTATGGGCGGGGGACTACAATGAGCAGTTCTTC. Translated, it gives CASSLWAGDYNEQFF. The J gene is TRBJ2-1, the V gene TRBV27; TRBD2 aligns across 7 bases. CDR1 MNHEY and CDR2 SMNVEV come from the germline V gene (reference sequence). The CDR3 is 15 amino acids. V trimming: 1 base; J trimming: 3 bases; junction bases outside the gene matches: 3.

In its sample, this clonotype was seen a few times. The genes are TRBV20-1 and TRBJ1-1, with D hard to call. Germline values: CDR1 DFQATT, CDR2 SNEGSKA (reference sequence). The V end lost 4 bases, the J end lost 1 base, and 10 bases lay between the germline ends. CDR3 size: 13 residues. CDR3 DNA sequence: TGCAGTGCTACGGGGTATGCGAACACTGAAGCTTTCTTT. Amino acid sequence: CSATGYANTEAFF.

CDR3 DNA sequence: TGTGCCATCAGCGGGACAGGGGAAAACCCTGAAGCTTTCTTT. This encodes CAISGTGENPEAFF. V is TRBV10-3 and J is TRBJ1-1; 10 nucleotides match TRBD1. Germline values: CDR1 ENHRY, CDR2 SYGVKD. CDR3 length: 14 amino acids. The J segment lost 6 bases and the V segment lost 6 bases, leaving 7 bases of the junction unmatched.

This clonotype came up a few times. This rearrangement joins TRBV6-2 or TRBV6-3 to TRBJ2-1, with no clear D. Trimming left V 6 bases short and J 1 base short, with 19 bases between. There are 17 residues in the CDR3. In germline, CDR1 is MNHEY, CDR2 SVGEGT. The CDR3 here is CASRPLWYISSYNEQFF. CDR3 DNA: TGTGCCAGCAGACCTCTATGGTATATTTCGTCCTACAATGAGCAGTTCTTC.

The V call is TRBV12-3 or TRBV12-4, the J call TRBJ1-1; tentative D call: TRBD1 (5 bases). Between the trimmed V and J ends, which lost 7 bases and 9 bases, there was a span of 15 bases. The CDR3 covers 12 residues. DNA for the CDR3: TGTGCCAGCACCCAGGGCGGCCGACAAGCTTTCTTT. It codes for CASTQGGRQAFF.

There are a few counts of this clonotype. The V and J genes are TRBV12-3 or TRBV12-4 and TRBJ2-7; 8 nucleotides agree with TRBD1. V lost 5 bases and J lost 0; bases outside the gene matches: 9. The CDR3 totals 16 residues. The CDR3 bases are TGTGCCAGCAGTGCCCCGGGACAGGAGATCTCCTACGAGCAGTACTTC. Protein: CASSAPGQEISYEQYF.

In its sample, this clonotype was seen a few times. The gene calls are TRBV12-3 or TRBV12-4 and TRBJ2-7, with 10 bases that match TRBD1. The CDR3 totals 15 residues. The ends lost 5 bases at V and 6 bases at J; junction bases unmatched: 10. The CDR3 loop reads CASSKPGTGVGEQYF. DNA of the CDR3: TGTGCCAGCAGTAAACCCGGGACAGGGGTTGGCGAGCAGTACTTC.

This clonotype was counted ten times or more. This sequence joins TRBV27 and TRBJ1-1; D is unresolved. The CDR3 runs 13 residues. V lost 3 bases, J lost 1 base, and 6 bases lay in between. The V gene's germline CDR1 is MNHEY and CDR2 SMNVEV (reference sequence). This chain's CDR3 is CASSLHRNTEAFF. Written as DNA, the CDR3 is TGTGCCAGCAGTTTGCATCGGAACACTGAAGCTTTCTTT.

The rearrangement uses TRBV5-4 and TRBJ1-5; D remains unclear. Germline V gene data show CDR1 as SGHNT and CDR2 as YYREEE (reference sequence). V was trimmed by 0 bases and J by 2 bases, leaving 6 bases between them. This CDR3 comprises 14 residues. The CDR3 DNA is TGTGCCAGCAGCTTGGACCAGGGCAATCAGCCCCAGCATTTT. This codes for CASSLDQGNQPQHF. The variable domain in full, with the rest retrieved from reference TRBV5-4 and TRBJ1-5, is ETGVTQSPTHLIKTRGQQVTLRCSSQSGHNTVSWYQQALGQGPQFIFQYYREEENGRGNFPPRFSGLQFPNYSSELNVNALELDDSALYLCASSLDQGNQPQHFGDGTRLSIL.